This T cell receptor beta chain emerged from a study of CD8 T cells in Susac syndrome. V shed 6 bases, J shed 2 bases, and the junction held 7 bases outside the gene matches. Germline V lookup: CDR1 MNHEY, CDR2 SVGAGI. The CDR3 has 15 amino acids. Sequencing of TCR beta was carried out in blood CD8+ and CD4+ T cells. The individuals used as controls were healthy donors who had been matched for both age and sex. It was negative isolation that provided the CD8+ and CD4+ T cells, whereas TEMRA cells were enriched by FACS. When the RNA was reverse transcribed, random hexamers were used with an input of roughly 0.5 to 1 ug. TCRdb re-derived calls from the immunoSEQ multiplex PCR reads in MiXCR, one entry per CDR3 protein. The data contain roughly 200,000 distinct CDR3 sequences, 85% to 95% of them seen just once; the ten biggest clones take up 0.095% to 0.12%.

Sequencing was carried out using CD4+ T cells from PBMCs. The source of this sequence is a human donor in good health. The genes are TRBV6-5 and TRBJ1-5, with 7 bases lining up with TRBD1. The CDR3 nucleotides read TGTGCCAGCAGCACAGGGGCTTGGGGCAATCAGCCCCAGCATTTT. This translates into CASSTGAWGNQPQHF.